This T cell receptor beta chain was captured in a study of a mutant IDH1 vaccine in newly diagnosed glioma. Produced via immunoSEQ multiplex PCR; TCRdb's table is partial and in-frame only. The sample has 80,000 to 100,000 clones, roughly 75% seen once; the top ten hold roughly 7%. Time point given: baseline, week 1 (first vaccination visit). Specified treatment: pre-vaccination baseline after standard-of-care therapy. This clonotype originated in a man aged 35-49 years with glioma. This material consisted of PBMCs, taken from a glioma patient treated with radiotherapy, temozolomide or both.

The chain's CDR3 is CSVDGREGHYTQYF. CDR3 in DNA: TGCAGCGTGGATGGGCGGGAGGGCCATTATACGCAGTATTTT. The chain joins TRBV29-1 to TRBJ2-3, with TRBD2 matching 9 bases. V trimming: 6 bases; J trimming: 7 bases; junction bases outside the gene matches: 11. Per the germline V gene, CDR1 is SQVTM and CDR2 is ANQGSEA. This CDR3 region has 14 residues.